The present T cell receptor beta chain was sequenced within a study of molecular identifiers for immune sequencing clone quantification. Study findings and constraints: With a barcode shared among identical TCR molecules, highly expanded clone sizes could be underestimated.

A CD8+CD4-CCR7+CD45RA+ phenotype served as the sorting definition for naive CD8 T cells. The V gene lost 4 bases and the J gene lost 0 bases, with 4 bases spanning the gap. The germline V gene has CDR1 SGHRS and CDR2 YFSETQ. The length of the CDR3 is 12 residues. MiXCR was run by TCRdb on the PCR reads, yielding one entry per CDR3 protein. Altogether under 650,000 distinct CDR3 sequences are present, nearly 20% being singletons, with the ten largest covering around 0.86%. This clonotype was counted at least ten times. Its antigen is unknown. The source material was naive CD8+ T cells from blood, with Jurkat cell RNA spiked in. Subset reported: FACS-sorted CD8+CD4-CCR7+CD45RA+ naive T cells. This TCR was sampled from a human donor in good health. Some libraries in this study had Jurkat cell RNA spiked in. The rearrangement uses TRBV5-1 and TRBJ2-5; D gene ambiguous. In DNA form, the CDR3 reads TGCGCCAGCAGCGAGGACCAAGAGACCCAGTACTTC. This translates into CASSEDQETQYF.